The 27 T cell receptor beta chains below all came from one sample that was sequenced in a study of T cell repertoires in ileal Crohn's disease. Sample time point: inflamed ileum from the surgical specimen. Data came from immunoSEQ multiplex PCR; TCRdb stores just in-frame clones and leaves some out. Of some 11,000 clones listed, around nine tenths were seen once; the top ten hold over 7.5%. The specimen sequenced was ileal tissue. The receptor set was obtained from an adult with Crohn's disease.

The chain combines TRBV27 with TRBJ1-1, with TRBD1 as a possible D gene (5 bases). CDR1 and CDR2 (germline): MNHEY, SMNVEV (reference sequence). Deletions cut 0 bases from V and 6 bases from J, with 8 bases between. This CDR3 has 13 amino acids. CDR3 nucleotide sequence: TGTGCCAGCAGTTTATCGGGACGTCCTGAAGCTTTCTTT. Translated: CASSLSGRPEAFF.

V is TRBV9 and J is TRBJ1-1; D uncertain. Between the trimmed V and J ends, which lost 1 base and 0 bases, there was a span of 4 bases. Per germline, CDR1 SGDLS and CDR2 YYNGEE. CDR3 length: 13 amino acids. This chain's CDR3 is CASSVQVNTEAFF. CDR3 coding DNA: TGTGCCAGCAGCGTACAGGTGAACACTGAAGCTTTCTTT.

J is TRBJ2-3 and V is TRBV9, with 7 positions matching TRBD2. Unmatched junction bases numbered 6, after V lost 3 bases and J lost 5 bases. Looked up from germline, CDR1 is SGDLS and CDR2 is YYNGEE. The length of the CDR3 is 14 residues. In DNA form, the CDR3 reads TGTGCCAGCAGCGCCCGACTAGCCCAAGATACGCAGTATTTT. Its translation: CASSARLAQDTQYF.

The chain carries TRBV18 and TRBJ1-5; no firm D call. The length of the CDR3 is 17 residues. Trimming shortened V by 3 bases and J by 0 bases, and 15 bases separated the two germline ends. Per the germline V gene, CDR1 is KGHSH and CDR2 is LQKENI. Here the CDR3 DNA reads TGTGCCAGCTCACCCACGGAGGCAGGCCTTAGCAATCAGCCCCAGCATTTT. Encoded protein: CASSPTEAGLSNQPQHF.

J is TRBJ1-1 and V is TRBV9, with D perhaps TRBD1 (5 bases). This CDR3 comprises 14 residues. V lost 4 bases and J lost 1, with 11 bases in between. CDR1 is SGDLS and CDR2 is YYNGEE in the germline V gene. CDR3 protein: CASSPMGTNTEAFF. The CDR3 DNA reads as TGTGCCAGCAGCCCCATGGGGACGAACACTGAAGCTTTCTTT.

This chain uses TRBV27 with TRBJ2-3, with 8 bases matching TRBD2. The CDR3 extends over 16 amino acids. The germline CDR1 and CDR2 sequences are MNHEY and SMNVEV (reference sequence). V dropped 5 bases and J dropped 0; count of bases not matched to a gene: 7. The CDR3: CASSPLSSGSTDTQYF. The DNA of the CDR3 is TGTGCCAGCAGTCCGCTATCTAGCGGGAGCACAGATACGCAGTATTTT.

The chain joins TRBV29-1 to TRBJ2-5; TRBD2 is a possible D gene (7 bases). Germline lookup yields CDR1 SQVTM and CDR2 ANQGSEA. With 2 bases removed from V and 5 bases from J, the gap between germline ends came to 9 bases. CDR3 size: 12 residues. Here the CDR3 reads CSVERGAETQYF. DNA for the CDR3: TGCAGCGTTGAACGGGGGGCGGAGACCCAGTACTTC.

The CDR3 loop is CASSLGLAGALGETQYF. CDR3 nucleotide sequence: TGTGCCAGCAGCTTGGGACTAGCGGGAGCACTTGGAGAGACCCAGTACTTC. The chain joins TRBV9 to TRBJ2-5; TRBD2 aligns across 14 bases. CDR3 length: 17 residues. The V gene end was trimmed by 4 bases and the J gene end by 4 bases; junction bases not matched to a gene: 9. Germline assignment: CDR1 SGDLS and CDR2 YYNGEE.

This clone is a singleton in its sample. The chain combines TRBV18 with TRBJ2-1; no definite D call. CDR1 KGHSH and CDR2 LQKENI come from the germline V gene. With 0 bases removed from V and 6 bases from J, the gap between germline ends came to 6 bases. The CDR3 length is 13 residues. The CDR3 loop is CASSPPVINEQFF. The CDR3 DNA is TGTGCCAGCTCACCACCGGTTATCAATGAGCAGTTCTTC.

The gene calls are TRBV5-4 and TRBJ2-5; D may be TRBD2 (6 bases). The CDR3 runs to 13 residues. The V end was cut by 2 bases, the J end by 5 bases, with 10 bases between. Germline CDR1 SGHNT, CDR2 YYREEE (reference sequence). In DNA, the CDR3 is TGTGCCAGCAGCTTAAAACGGGGGGAGACCCAGTACTTC. Translated: CASSLKRGETQYF. Full variable domain (rest looked up from reference TRBV5-4 and TRBJ2-5): ETGVTQSPTHLIKTRGQQVTLRCSSQSGHNTVSWYQQALGQGPQFIFQYYREEENGRGNFPPRFSGLQFPNYSSELNVNALELDDSALYLCASSLKRGETQYFGPGTRLLVL.

V and J are TRBV2 and TRBJ2-7, with 9 bases matching TRBD1. This CDR3 region has 13 residues. Looked up from germline, CDR1 is SNHLY and CDR2 is FYNNEI. V lost 4 bases to trimming and J lost 7 bases; unmatched junction nucleotides: 5. DNA of the CDR3: TGTGCCAGCAGTGCCGGGACAGGGTGGGAGCAGTACGTC. Protein product: CASSAGTGWEQYV.

This chain connects TRBV27 to TRBJ1-2; possible D gene TRBD1, 6 bases. Germline values: CDR1 MNHEY, CDR2 SMNVEV (reference sequence). The CDR3 sequence is 13 residues long. Between the trimmed V and J ends, which lost 5 bases and 7 bases, there was a span of 14 bases. The CDR3 coding sequence is TGTGCCAGCAGTCTGCAGGGGAGGGGTGGCTACACCTTC. Protein sequence: CASSLQGRGGYTF.

V gene TRBV2 combines with J gene TRBJ2-7; weak D call: TRBD1 (5 bases). V was cut by 3 bases and J by 6 bases, with 12 bases left in between. Germline assignment: CDR1 SNHLY and CDR2 FYNNEI. The CDR3 consists of 13 residues. In nucleotides, the CDR3 is TGTGCCAGCAGTGATCGTGGGGCTCTCGAGCAGTACTTC. Its translation: CASSDRGALEQYF.

As concerns this clone: A read error may account for a junction end that differs from germline. V usage is TRBV20-1 and J usage is TRBJ1-2; D gene unclear. Germline V gene data show CDR1 as DFQATT and CDR2 as SNEGSKA (reference sequence). This CDR3 is 8 amino acids long. The CDR3 bases are TGCAGTGCTAGGAGTGGCTCTTTC. It translates to CSARSGSF.

The chain links TRBV18 to TRBJ1-4; D uncertain. CDR3 length equals 12 residues. In germline, CDR1 is KGHSH, CDR2 LQKENI. V dropped 6 bases and J dropped 7 bases, with 9 bases sitting between them. Here the CDR3 reads CASSAVGEKLFF. The CDR3 DNA is TGTGCCAGCTCGGCGGTTGGTGAAAAACTGTTTTTT.

The rearrangement uses TRBV7-2 and TRBJ2-7, with a tentative D call TRBD2 (6 bases). With 5 bases removed from V and 4 bases from J, the gap between germline ends came to 15 bases. CDR3 length: 14 residues. Per germline, CDR1 SGHTA and CDR2 FQGNSA. As DNA, the CDR3 is TGTGCCAGCAGCGGACACATCCTAGCGTACGAGCAGTACTTC. It translates to CASSGHILAYEQYF.

The chain employs TRBV6-1 and TRBJ1-5; D call uncertain. V lost 1 base to trimming and J lost 8 bases, with 6 bases between them. This CDR3 contains 12 residues. Germline V gene data show CDR1 as MNHNS and CDR2 as SASEGT. CDR3 in DNA: TGTGCCAGCAGTGAAGGTGGGGAGCCCCAGCATTTT. This encodes CASSEGGEPQHF.

The chain is built from TRBV5-1 and TRBJ2-4; D is possibly TRBD2 (6 bases). V was shortened by 0 bases and J by 7 bases, with 11 bases between the two germline ends. The CDR3 has 14 amino acids. CDR1 SGHRS and CDR2 YFSETQ come from the germline V gene. The CDR3 loop is CASSLVGGSNIQYF. CDR3 bases: TGCGCCAGCAGCTTGGTGGGAGGCTCCAACATTCAGTACTTC.

By share, this clone ranks as medium-sized. The chain uses TRBV6-5 and TRBJ2-2, with a weak D call TRBD1 (5 bases). V was cut by 2 bases and J by 4 bases, with 5 bases left in between. In germline, CDR1 is MNHEY, CDR2 SVGAGI. This CDR3 contains 13 residues. The CDR3 DNA sequence: TGTGCCAGCAGTTACGGGGCCACCGGGGAGCTGTTTTTT. This sequence encodes CASSYGATGELFF.

V usage is TRBV10-3 and J usage is TRBJ2-3, with D perhaps TRBD2 (6 bases). The ends were cut back, 6 bases at V and 3 bases at J, with 7 bases in the middle. This CDR3 has 12 residues. Germline V gene sequence: CDR1 ENHRY, CDR2 SYGVKD. CDR3: CAIREGTDTQYF. CDR3 sequence (DNA): TGTGCCATCAGGGAGGGGACAGATACGCAGTATTTT.

The chain combines TRBV2 with TRBJ2-2; the D call may be TRBD1 or TRBD2 (5 bases each). CDR1 and CDR2 (germline): SNHLY, FYNNEI. The germline V and J ends were trimmed by 6 bases and 1 base, with 12 bases remaining between them. CDR3 length: 15 residues. CDR3: CASSFGTLNTGELFF. The CDR3 DNA is TGTGCCAGCAGCTTCGGGACCCTGAACACCGGGGAGCTGTTTTTT.

This chain links TRBV15 with TRBJ2-1, with TRBD2 matching 14 bases. Trimming at V came to 5 bases and at J to 5 bases, leaving 8 bases not matched to a gene. The germline CDR1 and CDR2 sequences are LNHNV and YYDKDF (reference sequence). The CDR3 is made up of 17 amino acids. The CDR3 region has the DNA TGTGCCACCAGCCCGGGACTAGCGGGGGAAGCCAACAATGAGCAGTTCTTC. Its protein is CATSPGLAGEANNEQFF.

This chain connects TRBV19 to TRBJ2-3, with D possibly TRBD2 on 6 matching bases. CDR3 length equals 13 residues. CDR1 and CDR2 from the germline V gene are LNHDA and SQIVND (reference sequence). DNA of the CDR3: TGTGCGACACTCGGGACTGCCCTTTATACGCAGTATTTT. It encodes CATLGTALYTQYF.

The chain carries TRBV10-1 and TRBJ2-1; 11 bases fit TRBD2. The CDR3 is 16 amino acids. Germline V lookup: CDR1 WNHNN, CDR2 SYGVQD (reference sequence). Germline trimming cut 0 bases from V and 5 bases from J; bases unmatched to any gene: 3. The DNA for the CDR3 is TGCGCCAGCAGTGAGTCAATAGCGGGAGGGAACAATGAGCAGTTCTTC. It is translated as CASSESIAGGNNEQFF.

The chain carries TRBV5-1 and TRBJ1-1; D gene unclear. Germline-derived CDR1 and CDR2 are SGHRS and YFSETQ. This CDR3 contains 12 residues. The V gene lost 1 base and the J gene lost 1 base, with 2 bases spanning the gap. The DNA for the CDR3 is TGCGCCAGCAGCTTGCAGAACACTGAAGCTTTCTTT. It is translated as CASSLQNTEAFF.

This sequence joins TRBV28 and TRBJ1-2, with no clear D. V lost 7 bases and J lost 0, with 9 bases in between. This CDR3 comprises 13 residues. Per the germline V gene, CDR1 is MDHEN and CDR2 is SYDVKM. CDR3 sequence: CASTPNTNYGYTF. The CDR3 DNA sequence: TGTGCCAGCACCCCGAACACTAACTATGGCTACACCTTC.

The chain carries TRBV19 and TRBJ1-4, with D possibly being TRBD1 (5 bases). Trimming cost V 5 bases and J 10 bases, with 11 bases left between them. The CDR3 contains 12 residues. The germline V gene has CDR1 LNHDA and CDR2 SQIVND (reference sequence). The CDR3: CASSPAGRKLFF. The CDR3 DNA follows: TGTGCCAGTAGTCCCGCGGGGCGAAAACTGTTTTTT.